Listed below are T cell receptor beta chains from one sample, sequenced in a study of shared clonotypes between healthy human individuals. The data were produced by immunoSEQ multiplex PCR, yet TCRdb's version contains in-frame clones alone and is incomplete. The sample has roughly 700,000 clones, about 74% seen once. Input material: memory CD4+ T cells sorted from blood. The receptors derive from a woman aged 25 to 45 in good health. The CDR3 runs from the conserved cysteine through the conserved F or W. The D gene is left open where the match is weak. A row's size may be missing; if present it is once, few, many or a size class.

v_call	clone_size	d_call	j_call	cdr3_nt	cdr3_aa
TRBV6-1	once	.	TRBJ1-3	TGTGCCAGCAGTGAATTGGACAGTTCTGGAAACACCATATATTTT	CASSELDSSGNTIYF
TRBV5-4	.	TRBD2	TRBJ2-2	TGTGCCAGCAGCAACGCGGGAGGACCGAACACCGGGGAGCTGTTTTTT	CASSNAGGPNTGELFF
TRBV30	.	.	TRBJ1-4	TGTGCCTGGAGTGTCACAGGGACCCGGAATGAAAAACTGTTTTTT	CAWSVTGTRNEKLFF
TRBV28	.	.	TRBJ2-7	TGTGCCAGCATGGGGACCTACGAGCAGTACTTC	CASMGTYEQYF
TRBV5-1	.	.	TRBJ2-7	TGCGCCAGCAGATTGGGGTCGGTAATCTACGAGCAGTACTTC	CASRLGSVIYEQYF
TRBV28	.	.	TRBJ2-1	TGTGCCAGCACGGGGCAGGAGGTCGGCGGAACCTCGACCTACAATGAGCAGTTCTTC	CASTGQEVGGTSTYNEQFF
TRBV19	.	TRBD1	TRBJ2-2	TGTGCCAGTACCAATCCTGGACAGGGGGCCGGGACCGGGGAGCTGTTTTTT	CASTNPGQGAGTGELFF
TRBV21-1	.	.	TRBJ1-5	TGTGCCAGCAGCAACAAGAGGCAGCGGGGGGGCAATCAGCCCCAGCATTTT	CASSNKRQRGGNQPQHF
TRBV28	many	TRBD2	TRBJ2-3	TGTGCCAGCAGTTCAATGAGGACTAGCGGGAGGGCAGATACGCAGTATTTT	CASSSMRTSGRADTQYF
TRBV7-2	few	TRBD2	TRBJ2-3	TGTGCCAGCAGCACGCGACTAGCGGGGACAGATACGCAGTATTTT	CASSTRLAGTDTQYF
TRBV5-1	.	.	TRBJ2-1	TGCGCCAGCAGCTTGGATTCGGGGGTTTTAATTGAGCAGTTCTTC	CASSLDSGVLIEQFF
TRBV28	.	TRBD1	TRBJ1-5	TGTGCCAGCAGTTCAGGACAGGGTTGGGTTCAGCCCCAGCATTTT	CASSSGQGWVQPQHF
TRBV11-1	.	.	TRBJ1-3	TGTGCCAGCAGGGAACTTACTTCTGGAAACACCATATATTTT	CASRELTSGNTIYF
TRBV14	.	.	TRBJ1-1	TGTGCCAGCAGCCAAGATCTTCCAGCCAAGAACACTGAAGCTTTCTTT	CASSQDLPAKNTEAFF
TRBV10-2	.	TRBD2	TRBJ2-1	TGCGCCAGCAATCTAGCGGGAGGAAGCAATGAGCAGTTCTTC	CASNLAGGSNEQFF
TRBV28	.	TRBD1	TRBJ1-4	TGTGCCAGCTCCGGGACAGGGACGGGAAAACTGTTTTTT	CASSGTGTGKLFF
TRBV15	few	TRBD1	TRBJ1-4	TGTGCCACCAGCAGAGTCCAGGGGGCAACTAATGAAAAACTGTTTTTT	CATSRVQGATNEKLFF